Listed below are T cell receptor beta chains from one sample, sequenced in a study of blood T cell repertoires in COVID-19. Some clones are missing from TCRdb's copy, which holds only in-frame ones; the method was immunoSEQ multiplex PCR. The sample yields about 210,000 clones, 70% to 90% seen once. Sequenced input: peripheral blood. These receptors were taken from a man in his fifties or sixties with COVID-19, enrolled during active disease. CDR3s include the opening cysteine and the closing phenylalanine or tryptophan.

j_call: TRBJ2-5; v_call: TRBV20-1; cdr3_aa: CSASRWGGGETQYF
j_call: TRBJ1-6; v_call: TRBV3-1/TRBV3-2; cdr3_aa: CASSRRGNSPLHF
j_call: TRBJ1-5; v_call: TRBV19; cdr3_aa: CASSIGGSPGAQPQHF
j_call: TRBJ1-2; v_call: TRBV18; cdr3_aa: CASSPEDTYGYTF
j_call: TRBJ1-6; v_call: TRBV4-2; cdr3_aa: CASSQGTAYNSPLHF
j_call: TRBJ1-5; v_call: TRBV7-2; cdr3_aa: CASSLGQGMVPQHF
j_call: TRBJ1-2; v_call: TRBV28; cdr3_aa: CASTRQSYGYTF
j_call: TRBJ2-2; v_call: TRBV9; cdr3_aa: CASSVSSGVVVGELFF
j_call: TRBJ1-4; v_call: TRBV29-1; cdr3_aa: CSVLGQQRSEKLFF
j_call: TRBJ1-5; v_call: TRBV11-2; cdr3_aa: CASSLTGNQPQHF
j_call: TRBJ2-2; v_call: TRBV19; cdr3_aa: CASKGQGAVGELFF
j_call: TRBJ1-1; v_call: TRBV18; cdr3_aa: CASSATGGVRAEAFF
j_call: TRBJ1-6; v_call: TRBV27; cdr3_aa: CASSWGPPYNSPLHF
j_call: TRBJ2-7; v_call: TRBV5-1; cdr3_aa: CASSPRTSGPSYEQYF
j_call: TRBJ1-2; v_call: TRBV4-3; cdr3_aa: CASSPDRNYGYTF
j_call: TRBJ1-1; v_call: TRBV24-1; cdr3_aa: CATSDLRGEAFF
j_call: TRBJ1-1; v_call: TRBV19; cdr3_aa: CASSRGDTEAFF
j_call: TRBJ2-3; v_call: TRBV28; cdr3_aa: CASSRRALGTDTQYF
j_call: TRBJ2-3; v_call: TRBV30; cdr3_aa: CAYSPGLAGTDTQYF
j_call: TRBJ1-5; v_call: TRBV6-1; cdr3_aa: CASSEAFSWQSNQPQHF
j_call: TRBJ2-1; v_call: TRBV5-1; cdr3_aa: CASSLDGLTGSYNEQFF
j_call: TRBJ1-4; v_call: TRBV7-3; cdr3_aa: CASSSTGSSEKLFF
j_call: TRBJ2-7; v_call: TRBV12-3/TRBV12-4; cdr3_aa: CASRGTTSYEQYF